These 9 T cell receptor beta chains share one sample of origin, sequenced in a study of T cell responses to AZD1222 COVID-19 vaccine. Generated by immunoSEQ multiplex PCR, the TCRdb table keeps only in-frame clones and is missing some. The repertoire holds some 170,000 clones, with 75% to 90% as singletons. Sequenced here: peripheral blood, sampled 28 days after the second dose of the MenACWY control vaccine. The receptors were gathered from an adult who received the MenACWY meningococcal vaccine as a control.

The table lists this clone with a few counts. V is TRBV6-5 and J is TRBJ1-1; maybe TRBD1 (5 bases). The germline V gene encodes CDR1 MNHEY and CDR2 SVGAGI. The ends were cut back, 8 bases at V and 3 bases at J, with 13 bases in the middle. There are 13 residues in the CDR3. The CDR3 is CASLGERDTEAFF. CDR3 nucleotide sequence: TGTGCCAGCCTAGGGGAGCGGGACACTGAAGCTTTCTTT.

This clone has just one count. The chain joins TRBV4-3 to TRBJ2-2; 7 bases line up with TRBD1. The germline gives CDR1 LGHNA, CDR2 YSLEER. This CDR3 has 15 residues. The J segment lost 4 bases and the V segment lost 4 bases, leaving 6 bases of the junction unmatched. The DNA of the CDR3 is TGCGCCAGCAGCCCCCGGGACAGCGGCACCGGGGAGCTGTTTTTT. As protein: CASSPRDSGTGELFF.

The chain couples TRBV28 to TRBJ2-3; 8 nucleotides align to TRBD2. Germline V gene lookup returns CDR1 MDHEN and CDR2 SYDVKM. The CDR3 length is 15 residues. Unmatched junction bases numbered 9, after V lost 4 bases and J lost 6 bases. The CDR3 DNA sequence: TGTGCCAGCAGTTCTGCGGGAGGAAGGTGGGATACGCAGTATTTT. It encodes CASSSAGGRWDTQYF. Full variable domain (rest looked up from reference TRBV28 and TRBJ2-3): DVKVTQSSRYLVKRTGEKVFLECVQDMDHENMFWYRQDPGLGLRLIYFSYDVKMKEKGDIPEGYSVSREKKERFSLILESASTNQTSMYLCASSSAGGRWDTQYFGPGTRLTVL.

This clone has a single count. The chain couples TRBV4-1 to TRBJ2-7, with D unclear. The CDR3 consists of 14 residues. V lost 0 bases to trimming and J lost 3 bases, with 9 bases between them. CDR1 is MGHRA and CDR2 is YSYEKL in the germline V gene. The CDR3 protein is CASSQERAFYEQYF. The DNA of the CDR3 is TGCGCCAGCAGCCAAGAAAGGGCTTTCTACGAGCAGTACTTC.

This chain uses TRBV28 with TRBJ2-1; no definite D call. CDR1 MDHEN and CDR2 SYDVKM come from the germline V gene. CDR3 length: 13 residues. With 3 bases removed from V and 5 bases from J, the gap between germline ends came to 8 bases. CDR3 region: CASSFVSHNEQFF. The CDR3, as DNA: TGTGCCAGCAGTTTTGTGTCTCACAATGAGCAGTTCTTC.

The chain combines TRBV20-1 with TRBJ1-5; D possibly corresponds to TRBD1 (5 bases). Germline CDR1 and CDR2: DFQATT and SNEGSKA (reference sequence). The V end lost 3 bases, the J end lost 4 bases, and 16 bases lay between the germline ends. The CDR3 runs to 15 residues. The DNA for the CDR3 is TGCAGTGCTAGTCATCGGACAAATCATAATCAGCCCCAGCATTTT. Translating gives CSASHRTNHNQPQHF.

As DNA, the CDR3 is TGTGCCAGCAGCCAAGGCAGGGGATCCTATAATTCACCCCTCCACTTT. Protein sequence: CASSQGRGSYNSPLHF. This chain joins TRBV3-1 (or the pseudogene TRBV3-2) and TRBJ1-6, with a weak D call TRBD1 (6 bases). Trimming took 1 base from V and 1 from J, leaving 8 bases between them. Germline values: CDR1 LGHDT, CDR2 YNNKEL (reference sequence). The CDR3 length is 16 residues.

The chain is built from TRBV3-1 (or the pseudogene TRBV3-2) and TRBJ1-1, with D unclear. The CDR3 runs to 14 residues. Trimming pared 2 bases from V and 1 base from J, leaving 8 bases between. The germline CDR1 and CDR2 sequences are LGHDT and YNNKEL (reference sequence). The CDR3 region has the DNA TGTGCCAGCAGCCAATATACAGCGAACACTGAAGCTTTCTTT. The encoded protein is CASSQYTANTEAFF.

This chain links TRBV24-1 with TRBJ2-5; D is perhaps TRBD2 (6 bases). This CDR3 is 17 amino acids long. The germline CDR1 and CDR2 sequences are KGHDR and SFDVKD. V lost 3 bases to trimming and J lost 0 bases, with 16 bases between them. The CDR3 sequence is CATSDPKGREYQETQYF. In nucleotides, the CDR3 is TGTGCCACCAGTGATCCAAAGGGACGGGAGTACCAAGAGACCCAGTACTTC.